This T cell receptor (beta chain) is drawn from a study of T cell clonotyping in hematopoietic cell transplantation. Study observations and caveats: Higher Inverse Simpson Index values in graft donor and pretransplant recipient predicted broader posttransplant TCR diversity. Without cell sorting, CD4 versus CD8 contributions remain unresolved. At the given depth, recipient repertoires were over 95% de novo clonotypes. Recipient TCR diversity dropped after transplant; expanded clonotypes rose from day 30 to 180.

Concerning this clone: Its target is not known.

The CDR3 runs to 13 residues. The germline CDR1 and CDR2 sequences are SEHNR and FQNEAQ (reference sequence). V was shortened by 3 bases and J by 6 bases, with 11 bases between the two germline ends. Some clones are missing from TCRdb's copy, which holds only in-frame ones; the method was immunoSEQ multiplex PCR. This sample yields about 27,000 clones, of which 90% to 97% are seen a single time; approximately 1.3% belongs to the top ten. Sequencing was performed on peripheral blood mononuclear cells. The V call is TRBV7-9, the J call TRBJ1-1, with D uncertain. The clonotype was recovered from a man between 50 and 59 years old in good health. Some clones in this sample may be carry-over from other donors' samples. The CDR3 is CASSFAGYAEAFF. CDR3 nucleotide sequence: TGTGCCAGCAGCTTCGCAGGATACGCTGAAGCTTTCTTT.